This T cell receptor (beta chain) originates from a study of shared T cell receptors in the human thymus. TCRdb's copy holds only in-frame clones and misses some; the assay was immunoSEQ multiplex PCR. The data hold 65,000 to 70,000 clones, with 90% to 95% observed a single time. The CDR3 length is 15 residues. Germline lookup yields CDR1 SGHTS and CDR2 YDEGEE. Deletions cut 0 bases from V and 4 bases from J, with 13 bases between. The sample was thymocytes. This sequence joins TRBV5-8 and TRBJ1-2; no clear D gene. The TCR was taken from a human donor. The CDR3 protein is CASSLGCRLSYGYTF. As DNA, the CDR3 is TGTGCCAGCAGCTTGGGGTGCAGATTGAGCTATGGCTACACCTTC.